This entry lists 9 T cell receptor beta chains sequenced from one sample in a study of blood T cell repertoires in COVID-19. Assay: immunoSEQ multiplex PCR; the TCRdb copy retains only in-frame clones and omits some. The sample lists a few hundred thousand clones, roughly 87% seen once, with approximately 5% in the top ten. Sequencing was done on a sample of PBMCs or T cells enriched from blood (not recorded which). These receptors came from a young woman who had recovered from COVID-19.

This chain uses TRBV19 with TRBJ1-1; no reliable D call. The germline CDR1 and CDR2 sequences are LNHDA and SQIVND (reference sequence). The CDR3 consists of 12 residues. The ends were cut back, 5 bases at V and 4 bases at J, with 8 bases in the middle. The CDR3 region has the DNA TGTGCCAGTAGTGCCCCGGGCACTGAAGCTTTCTTT. It codes for CASSAPGTEAFF.

The rearrangement joins TRBV18 to TRBJ1-1; D remains unclear. This CDR3 contains 15 residues. V lost 3 bases and J lost 4, with 15 bases in between. Germline V gene lookup returns CDR1 KGHSH and CDR2 LQKENI. The CDR3 bases are TGTGCCAGCTCACCGGTTCGGGCTGCGGGCACTGAAGCTTTCTTT. Translating it yields CASSPVRAAGTEAFF.

The chain uses TRBV7-9 and TRBJ1-4; D gene ambiguous. The CDR3 loop spans 14 amino acids. Trimming pared 2 bases from V and 10 bases from J, leaving 14 bases between. Germline CDR1 and CDR2: SEHNR and FQNEAQ (reference sequence). CDR3 coding DNA: TGTGCCAGCAGCTTACCGGCGGGAGAGAGAAAACTGTTTTTT. Amino acids: CASSLPAGERKLFF.

The chain is built from TRBV18 and TRBJ1-5; possibly TRBD1 for D (5 bases). CDR3 length equals 16 residues. Trimming took off 4 bases at V and 0 bases at J, with 13 bases between the two ends. Germline-derived CDR1 and CDR2 are KGHSH and LQKENI. The CDR3 spells CASSLEGTNSNQPQHF. As DNA, the CDR3 is TGTGCCAGCTCACTAGAAGGGACTAATAGCAATCAGCCCCAGCATTTT. The full variable domain, its missing parts supplied by reference TRBV18 and TRBJ1-5, is NAGVMQNPRHLVRRRGQEARLRCSPMKGHSHVYWYRQLPEEGLKFMVYLQKENIIDESGMPKERFSAEFPKEGPSILRIQQVVRGDSAAYFCASSLEGTNSNQPQHFGDGTRLSIL.

The chain couples TRBV25-1 to TRBJ1-1; D is possibly TRBD1 (5 bases). Germline V gene lookup returns CDR1 MGHDK and CDR2 SYGVNS. The CDR3 extends over 12 amino acids. V was shortened by 8 bases and J by 4 bases, with 11 bases between the two germline ends. CDR3 nucleotide sequence: TGTGCCAGCTCCCGGGGGTCCACTGAAGCTTTCTTT. Translation gives CASSRGSTEAFF.

The J gene is TRBJ1-4, the V gene TRBV6-4; the D gene is possibly TRBD1 (5 bases). Germline CDR1 MRHNA, CDR2 SNTAGT. V shed 6 bases and J shed 5 bases, with 10 bases lying between them. This CDR3 contains 13 residues. The CDR3: CASSQGANEKLFF. The CDR3 region has the DNA TGTGCCAGCAGCCAAGGGGCGAATGAAAAACTGTTTTTT.

The chain carries TRBV29-1 and TRBJ2-7; 7 bases fit TRBD1. Germline CDR1 reads SQVTM; CDR2 reads ANQGSEA. The CDR3 consists of 13 residues. Germline trimming cut 7 bases from V and 1 base from J; bases unmatched to any gene: 7. The CDR3 DNA follows: TGCAGCGCCCTGACAGGGCCTTCCTACGAGCAGTACTTC. This translates into CSALTGPSYEQYF.

This chain connects TRBV4-1 to TRBJ1-2; 8 nucleotides line up with TRBD1. The CDR3 is 17 amino acids. The V and J ends lost 1 base and 0 bases, in that order; junction bases with no gene match: 7. Germline V gene data show CDR1 as MGHRA and CDR2 as YSYEKL. The CDR3: CASSQGDRPPSNYGYTF. The DNA for the CDR3 is TGCGCCAGCAGCCAAGGGGACAGGCCCCCCTCTAACTATGGCTACACCTTC.

This sequence joins TRBV5-1 and TRBJ2-3; TRBD2 agrees at 10 bases. The length of the CDR3 is 15 residues. V was pared by 4 bases and J by 5 bases, with 7 bases of the junction left unmatched. Per the germline V gene, CDR1 is SGHRS and CDR2 is YFSETQ. CDR3 coding DNA: TGCGCCAGCAGCCCTCAGAGCGGGGGGGTAGATACGCAGTATTTT. Translating it yields CASSPQSGGVDTQYF. The entire variable domain, with the rest obtained from reference TRBV5-1 and TRBJ2-3, is as follows: KAGVTQTPRYLIKTRGQQVTLSCSPISGHRSVSWYQQTPGQGLQFLFEYFSETQRNKGNFPGRFSGRQFSNSRSEMNVSTLELGDSALYLCASSPQSGGVDTQYFGPGTRLTVL.